This T cell receptor beta chain was captured by sequencing in a study of OX40 agonist ivuxolimab in advanced cancers. As regards this clone: The antigen is not known.

The CDR3 contains 14 residues. V was cut by 0 bases and J by 4 bases, with 9 bases left in between. CDR1 and CDR2 (germline): MNHEY, SVGAGI. Any history of autoimmune disease or systemic immunosuppression disqualified patients. Study-level results: Relative to CD4+ cells, CD8+ T cells on average had more expanded clones. The investigators did not determine what antigen specificity the expanded peripheral T cells had.

TCRdb keeps only in-frame clones here, not all; method: immunoSEQ multiplex PCR. This table holds about 85,000 clones, around 86% found once. This clonotype originated in an adult with an advanced solid tumor such as melanoma, head and neck, liver or kidney cancer. The gene calls are TRBV6-5 and TRBJ1-2, with D possibly matching TRBD1 (5 bases). Here the sequenced sample was CD4+ or CD8+ T cells sorted from blood, taken in a trial of the OX40 agonist ivuxolimab. CDR3 bases: TGTGCCAGCAGTTACTCGGCCGGGGGCTATGGCTACACCTTC. This sequence encodes CASSYSAGGYGYTF.